This T cell receptor (beta chain) was captured by sequencing in a study of shared clonotypes between healthy human individuals. Findings of the study overall: On the whole, naive subsets had larger estimated richness than memory subsets had. Having only a few donors restricted how much genetic and exposure-history diversity was captured.

Study donors comprised healthy, HIV-negative adults devoid of recent acute infection or vaccination. Naive CD45RA+ and memory CD45RA-negative subsets were split from CD4+ cells. About this clone: Its antigen is not known.

The table came from immunoSEQ multiplex PCR; TCRdb's copy has only in-frame clones and leaves some out. The repertoire has about 980,000 clones, about 80% of them found once; the top ten carry about 1.5%. The length of the CDR3 is 14 residues. The chain carries TRBV21-1 and TRBJ2-7; TRBD2 was called by the table and not checked on the DNA. TRBV21-1 is termed a pseudogene. The receptor comes from a man aged 18 to 29 in good health. The specimen was memory CD4+ T cells sorted from blood. Subset meaning: CD45RA-negative fraction. This chain's CDR3 is CASSKVREFREQYF. The CDR3 DNA is TGTGCCAGCAGCAAAGTGAGGGAGTTCCGCGAGCAGTACTTC.